This T cell receptor beta chain was retrieved from a study of beta chain features in type 1 diabetes. Study information: Patients were similar to healthy donors in age and gender (as well as in cell yields). Whole-study results and caveats: Shorter TCRB CDR3s, moderately but significantly so, marked every one of the four CD4+ subsets in Type 1 diabetes patients. Diminished insertions and augmented deletions at VDJ junctions characterized type 1 diabetes patients.

Concerning this clone itself: Its antigen is still unknown.

The isolated RNA, all of it, was reverse transcribed, so expressed TCRB transcripts were what got sequenced. Here immunoSEQ multiplex PCR was the method, and the copy in TCRdb shows in-frame clones only, minus some. Of roughly 400,000 clones in the sample, around 9.6% were seen once. Germline-derived CDR1 and CDR2 are SGHNT and YYREEE (reference sequence). The CDR3 extends over 14 amino acids. V lost 3 bases and J 4 bases, leaving 13 bases between the germline ends. Sequencing was carried out using central memory CD4+ T cells from blood. The source is a man aged 25 to 40 with type 1 diabetes. This chain links TRBV5-4 with TRBJ1-2; D might be TRBD1 (6 bases). CDR3 DNA sequence: TGTGCCAGCAGCTATGGACAGCAAACCTATGGCTACACCTTC. It codes for CASSYGQQTYGYTF.